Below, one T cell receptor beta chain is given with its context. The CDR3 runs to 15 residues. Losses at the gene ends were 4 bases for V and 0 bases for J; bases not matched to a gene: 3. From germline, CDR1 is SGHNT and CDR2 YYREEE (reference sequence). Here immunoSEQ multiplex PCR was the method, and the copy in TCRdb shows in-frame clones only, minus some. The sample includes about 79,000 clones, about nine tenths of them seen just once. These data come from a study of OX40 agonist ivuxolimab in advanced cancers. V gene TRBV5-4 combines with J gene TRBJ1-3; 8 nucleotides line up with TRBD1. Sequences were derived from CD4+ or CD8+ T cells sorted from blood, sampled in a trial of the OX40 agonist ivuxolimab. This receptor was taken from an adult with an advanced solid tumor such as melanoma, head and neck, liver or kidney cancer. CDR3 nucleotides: TGTGCCAGCAGCGTCACAGGGGGCTCTGGAAACACCATATATTTT. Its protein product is CASSVTGGSGNTIYF.